This T cell receptor (beta chain) derives from a study of OX40 agonist ivuxolimab in advanced cancers. Study overall: Clinicians treated patients with ivuxolimab, an agonistic anti-OX40 (CD134) antibody.

Details on this clone: The antigen is unknown.

Study-wide results and limits: Expanded clones were, on average, more numerous among CD8+ T cells than CD4+.

Using immunoSEQ multiplex PCR, the repertoire was profiled, and TCRdb retains in-frame clones only, with some absent. Among roughly 90,000 clones listed, about 90% were seen once. This CDR3 region has 16 residues. V trimming: 3 bases; J trimming: 1 base; junction bases outside the gene matches: 5. CDR1 is SGHAT, CDR2 FQNNGV, per germline. This TCR came from an adult with an advanced solid tumor such as melanoma, head and neck, liver or kidney cancer. Sequenced material: CD4+ or CD8+ T cells sorted from blood, taken in a trial of the OX40 agonist ivuxolimab. This chain uses TRBV11-2 with TRBJ2-2; TRBD2 matches 7 bases. CDR3: CASSLRLAENTGELFF. CDR3 nucleotides: TGTGCCAGCAGCTTGAGGCTAGCGGAGAACACCGGGGAGCTGTTTTTT.